The 8 T cell receptor beta chains below come from one sample, sequenced in a study of control samples from healthy donors and cancer patients. Profiled with immunoSEQ multiplex PCR; TCRdb holds only in-frame clones, not every one. The sample has 100,000 to 150,000 clones, around 86% seen once; the top ten hold around 8.7%. Input material: blood. Every receptor here comes from a man aged 35 to 55 in good health.

The rearrangement joins TRBV6-5 to TRBJ2-7; tentative D call: TRBD2 (6 bases). CDR3 length: 15 amino acids. The germline V and J ends were trimmed by 2 bases and 3 bases, with 14 bases remaining between them. Germline assignment: CDR1 MNHEY and CDR2 SVGAGI. CDR3 in amino acids: CASSYSPAGSYEQYF. In DNA, the CDR3 is TGTGCCAGCAGTTACAGCCCAGCGGGTAGCTACGAGCAGTACTTC.

The chain carries TRBV5-1 and TRBJ1-2; maybe TRBD1 (6 bases). Germline V gene data show CDR1 as SGHRS and CDR2 as YFSETQ. The CDR3 extends over 14 amino acids. V was cut by 0 bases and J by 4 bases, with 10 bases left in between. The CDR3 region has the DNA TGCGCCAGCAGCTTGGAGGGGGTCTCCTATGGCTACACCTTC. Residues: CASSLEGVSYGYTF.

The chain uses TRBV24-1 and TRBJ2-7, with TRBD2 identical over 12 bases. The V and J ends lost 3 bases and 4 bases, in that order; junction bases with no gene match: 0. The CDR3 totals 14 residues. Germline loops: CDR1 KGHDR, CDR2 SFDVKD. The CDR3 DNA reads as TGTGCCACCAGTGATGGGACTAGCGGGTACGAGCAGTACTTC. Protein: CATSDGTSGYEQYF.

This clone appeared once. CDR3: CASSEFLTSPSAEQYF. DNA of the CDR3: TGTGCCAGCAGTGAATTTTTGACTAGCCCAAGTGCAGAGCAGTACTTC. The chain carries TRBV25-1 and TRBJ2-7; 7 nucleotides line up with TRBD2. V trimming: 1 base; J trimming: 7 bases; junction bases outside the gene matches: 13. Per germline, CDR1 MGHDK and CDR2 SYGVNS. The CDR3 length is 16 residues.

The V and J genes are TRBV7-7 and TRBJ2-1; 11 nucleotides agree with TRBD1. V lost 5 bases and J lost 5; bases outside the gene matches: 17. Per germline, CDR1 SSHAT and CDR2 FNYEAQ (reference sequence). CDR3 length: 19 residues. The CDR3 is CASSRYSGTGGSGHNEQFF. The CDR3 DNA reads as TGTGCCAGCAGCCGCTATTCCGGGACAGGGGGGAGTGGCCACAATGAGCAGTTCTTC.

The genes are TRBV10-3 and TRBJ1-4; the D is unclear. The CDR3 contains 13 residues. Trimming left V 8 bases short and J 7 bases short, with 14 bases between. Germline CDR1 ENHRY, CDR2 SYGVKD. The CDR3 DNA reads TGTGCCATCGCCCCCGGAAAGGGTGAAAAACTGTTTTTT. Its translation is CAIAPGKGEKLFF.

V gene TRBV6-5 combines with J gene TRBJ2-3; D possibly corresponds to TRBD2 (7 bases). This CDR3 spans 15 amino acids. Trimming left V 2 bases short and J 2 bases short, with 11 bases between. Germline assignment: CDR1 MNHEY and CDR2 SVGAGI. The chain's CDR3 is CASSYRGGPTDTQYF. As DNA, the CDR3 is TGTGCCAGCAGTTACAGGGGGGGGCCCACAGATACGCAGTATTTT.

This chain links TRBV6-5 with TRBJ2-2, with no clear D. Per the germline V gene, CDR1 is MNHEY and CDR2 is SVGAGI. V was shortened by 6 bases and J by 5 bases, with 10 bases between the two germline ends. The CDR3 contains 13 residues. CDR3 nucleotides: TGTGCCAGCAGCGTACCTGGGACCGGGGAGCTGTTTTTT. Encoded protein: CASSVPGTGELFF.